This is a list of T cell receptor beta chains from one sample in a study of lymphopenia after photon versus proton radiotherapy. Data came from immunoSEQ multiplex PCR; TCRdb stores just in-frame clones and leaves some out. The table shows roughly 64,000 clones, with about 90% occurring only once. The sample consisted of peripheral blood, taken from a patient treated with proton-based radiotherapy. These receptors were obtained from a man older than 75 with esophageal cancer. CDR3s include the opening cysteine and the closing phenylalanine or tryptophan. The D gene is left open where the match is weak. Not all rows give a size; the values are once, few, many and, for expanded clones, a class.

CDR3aa: CASSSGDRDGYTF
CDR3nt: TGTGCCAGCAGCTCCGGGGATAGGGATGGCTACACCTTC
j_gene: TRBJ1-2
v_gene: TRBV11-1
d_gene: .
abundance: .

CDR3aa: CASSVGPPGVGEQYF
CDR3nt: TGTGCCAGCAGCGTAGGTCCGCCGGGGGTTGGCGAGCAGTACTTC
j_gene: TRBJ2-7
v_gene: TRBV9
d_gene: .
abundance: .

CDR3aa: CASSPLAGSNEQFF
CDR3nt: TGTGCCAGCAGTCCACTAGCGGGGAGCAATGAGCAGTTCTTC
j_gene: TRBJ2-1
v_gene: TRBV6-6
d_gene: TRBD2
abundance: .

CDR3aa: CASRRDRGPNEQFF
CDR3nt: TGTGCCAGTAGACGGGACAGGGGGCCCAATGAGCAGTTCTTC
j_gene: TRBJ2-1
v_gene: TRBV19
d_gene: TRBD1
abundance: .

CDR3aa: CASSLTGYEQYF
CDR3nt: TGTGCCAGCAGCTTAACTGGCTACGAGCAGTACTTC
j_gene: TRBJ2-7
v_gene: TRBV7-2
d_gene: .
abundance: .

CDR3aa: CASSARGGLYGYTF
CDR3nt: TGTGCCAGCAGCGCCCGAGGGGGCTTATATGGCTACACCTTC
j_gene: TRBJ1-2
v_gene: TRBV9
d_gene: TRBD1
abundance: .

CDR3aa: CASTDRRSLNTEAFF
CDR3nt: TGTGCCAGCACGGACAGGAGGAGTCTGAACACTGAAGCTTTCTTT
j_gene: TRBJ1-1
v_gene: TRBV7-9
d_gene: TRBD1
abundance: .

CDR3aa: CASSVAGKETQYF
CDR3nt: TGTGCCAGCAGCGTAGCGGGGAAAGAGACCCAGTACTTC
j_gene: TRBJ2-5
v_gene: TRBV9
d_gene: .
abundance: .

CDR3aa: CASSLFSGGTGANVLTF
CDR3nt: TGTGCCAGCAGCTTGTTTAGCGGGGGAACTGGGGCCAACGTCCTGACTTTC
j_gene: TRBJ2-6
v_gene: TRBV5-5
d_gene: TRBD2
abundance: .

CDR3aa: CASSPYGGTEAFF
CDR3nt: TGTGCCAGTAGTCCCTACGGGGGCACTGAAGCTTTCTTT
j_gene: TRBJ1-1
v_gene: TRBV19
d_gene: .
abundance: once

CDR3aa: CASSLDQAREQYF
CDR3nt: TGTGCCAGCAGCTTGGACCAAGCACGGGAGCAGTACTTC
j_gene: TRBJ2-7
v_gene: TRBV5-5
d_gene: .
abundance: .

CDR3aa: CASSSTGDNYEQYF
CDR3nt: TGTGCCAGCAGTTCTACAGGGGATAACTACGAGCAGTACTTC
j_gene: TRBJ2-7
v_gene: TRBV6-5
d_gene: TRBD1
abundance: .

CDR3aa: CASSIAPGLAGSFQETQYF
CDR3nt: TGTGCCAGTAGTATAGCTCCGGGACTAGCGGGTTCTTTTCAAGAGACCCAGTACTTC
j_gene: TRBJ2-5
v_gene: TRBV19
d_gene: TRBD2
abundance: .

CDR3aa: CAIRGDSSYEQYF
CDR3nt: TGTGCCATCAGGGGGGACAGCTCCTACGAGCAGTACTTC
j_gene: TRBJ2-7
v_gene: TRBV10-3
d_gene: TRBD1
abundance: .

CDR3aa: CASSQESGYTDTQYF
CDR3nt: TGCGCCAGCAGCCAAGAGAGCGGATACACAGATACGCAGTATTTT
j_gene: TRBJ2-3
v_gene: TRBV4-3
d_gene: .
abundance: .

CDR3aa: CARGPGQAYSGNTIYF
CDR3nt: TGTGCCCGGGGCCCGGGACAGGCCTACTCTGGAAACACCATATATTTT
j_gene: TRBJ1-3
v_gene: TRBV30
d_gene: TRBD1
abundance: .

CDR3aa: CASSISLVGEQFF
CDR3nt: TGTGCCAGTAGTATATCACTAGTCGGTGAGCAGTTCTTC
j_gene: TRBJ2-1
v_gene: TRBV19
d_gene: .
abundance: .

CDR3aa: CASRTTSGTTGELFF
CDR3nt: TGTGCCAGCAGAACAACTAGCGGGACCACCGGGGAGCTGTTTTTT
j_gene: TRBJ2-2
v_gene: TRBV5-8
d_gene: TRBD2
abundance: .

CDR3aa: CASSSSGSLSEQYF
CDR3nt: TGTGCCAGCAGTTCGAGCGGGAGCCTCTCCGAGCAGTACTTC
j_gene: TRBJ2-7
v_gene: TRBV2
d_gene: TRBD2
abundance: few

CDR3aa: CASSSAPYEQYF
CDR3nt: TGCGCCAGCAGCTCCGCCCCCTACGAGCAGTACTTC
j_gene: TRBJ2-7
v_gene: TRBV5-1
d_gene: .
abundance: once

CDR3aa: CASSIGSFEKLFF
CDR3nt: TGTGCCAGTAGTATAGGCAGTTTTGAAAAACTGTTTTTT
j_gene: TRBJ1-4
v_gene: TRBV19
d_gene: .
abundance: .

CDR3aa: CASSEFPGQGLSTDTQYF
CDR3nt: TGCGCCAGCAGTGAGTTTCCGGGACAGGGCCTTAGCACAGATACGCAGTATTTT
j_gene: TRBJ2-3
v_gene: TRBV10-1
d_gene: TRBD1
abundance: .

CDR3aa: CASSLEVGGITGELFF
CDR3nt: TGTGCCAGCAGCTTAGAGGTTGGAGGGATTACCGGGGAGCTGTTTTTT
j_gene: TRBJ2-2
v_gene: TRBV7-9
d_gene: .
abundance: .

CDR3aa: CASSISLAGKTGELFF
CDR3nt: TGTGCCAGTAGTATATCCCTAGCGGGAAAGACCGGGGAGCTGTTTTTT
j_gene: TRBJ2-2
v_gene: TRBV19
d_gene: TRBD2
abundance: .

CDR3aa: CASSKPGQEGYSNQPQHF
CDR3nt: TGTGCCAGCAGCAAACCGGGACAGGAAGGATATAGCAATCAGCCCCAGCATTTT
j_gene: TRBJ1-5
v_gene: TRBV21-1
d_gene: .
abundance: .

CDR3aa: CASSQVAGKENQPQHF
CDR3nt: TGCGCCAGCAGCCAAGTGGCAGGGAAGGAGAATCAGCCCCAGCATTTT
j_gene: TRBJ1-5
v_gene: TRBV4-1
d_gene: .
abundance: many

CDR3aa: CASSFNRDRDQPQHF
CDR3nt: TGTGCCAGCAGTTTCAACCGGGACAGGGATCAGCCCCAGCATTTT
j_gene: TRBJ1-5
v_gene: TRBV27
d_gene: TRBD1
abundance: .

CDR3aa: CASSFRRGDYNEQFF
CDR3nt: TGTGCCAGCAGCTTTCGGAGGGGCGACTACAATGAGCAGTTCTTC
j_gene: TRBJ2-1
v_gene: TRBV11-2
d_gene: .
abundance: .

CDR3aa: CASSFDSTGANVLTF
CDR3nt: TGTGCCAGCAGCTTCGACAGCACTGGGGCCAACGTCCTGACTTTC
j_gene: TRBJ2-6
v_gene: TRBV5-6
d_gene: .
abundance: few

CDR3aa: CASSLAGTPYGYTF
CDR3nt: TGTGCCAGCAGCTTAGCCGGGACCCCCTATGGCTACACCTTC
j_gene: TRBJ1-2
v_gene: TRBV7-2
d_gene: .
abundance: .

CDR3aa: CASSLAGTGNTIYF
CDR3nt: TGCGCCAGCAGCTTGGCCGGGACTGGAAACACCATATATTTT
j_gene: TRBJ1-3
v_gene: TRBV5-1
d_gene: .
abundance: .

CDR3aa: CASSQDGTDDSALHF
CDR3nt: TGCGCCAGCAGCCAAGATGGCACAGACGATTCGGCCCTCCACTTT
j_gene: TRBJ1-6
v_gene: TRBV4-3
d_gene: .
abundance: .

CDR3aa: CASSLFSRRDTGELFF
CDR3nt: TGTGCCAGCAGCTTATTTTCCAGAAGGGACACCGGGGAGCTGTTTTTT
j_gene: TRBJ2-2
v_gene: TRBV7-2
d_gene: .
abundance: .

CDR3aa: CASSLFKGTDTQYF
CDR3nt: TGTGCCAGCAGCTTGTTTAAAGGCACAGATACGCAGTATTTT
j_gene: TRBJ2-3
v_gene: TRBV5-6
d_gene: .
abundance: .